These 10 T cell receptor beta chains came from one sample sequenced in a study of shared clonotypes between healthy human individuals. TCRdb's table, derived via immunoSEQ multiplex PCR, lists solely in-frame clones and lacks some. This sample has around 2.1 million clones, with nearly 97% found just once. Input material: naive CD4+ T cells sorted from blood. As to subset: CD45RA+ positively selected. These receptor sequences come from a man between 18 and 35 years old in good health.

This clone was picked up a small number of times. This chain uses TRBV5-6 with TRBJ1-5; D is possibly TRBD1 (6 bases). The germline V gene encodes CDR1 SGHDT and CDR2 YYEEEE. The CDR3 extends over 16 amino acids. V lost 0 bases and J 2 bases, leaving 12 bases between the germline ends. CDR3 sequence (DNA): TGTGCCAGCAGCTTGGGTGGAGGGGGAGGCAATCAGCCCCAGCATTTT. Amino acid sequence: CASSLGGGGGNQPQHF. The full variable domain, completed using reference TRBV5-6 and TRBJ1-5, is DAGVTQSPTHLIKTRGQQVTLRCSPKSGHDTVSWYQQALGQGPQFIFQYYEEEERQRGNFPDRFSGHQFPNYSSELNVNALLLGDSALYLCASSLGGGGGNQPQHFGDGTRLSIL.

The chain uses TRBV5-6 and TRBJ2-5; 7 nucleotides match TRBD1. In germline, CDR1 is SGHDT, CDR2 YYEEEE. The CDR3 totals 14 residues. V lost 4 bases, J lost 5 bases, and 8 bases stayed unmatched. CDR3 sequence (DNA): TGTGCCAGCAGCAAGGGACAGTCGGGGGAGACCCAGTACTTC. Amino acids: CASSKGQSGETQYF.

This chain connects TRBV30 to TRBJ2-7, with D possibly being TRBD1 (5 bases). Trimming took 3 bases from V and 9 from J, leaving 15 bases between them. The CDR3 sequence is 12 residues long. Germline values: CDR1 GTSNPN, CDR2 SVGIG (reference sequence). DNA of the CDR3: TGTGCCTGGAGCTCAGGGCCAACGGGGCAGTACTTC. Translation gives CAWSSGPTGQYF.

The V call is TRBV6-1, the J call TRBJ1-3; 7 positions match TRBD1. Germline V gene data show CDR1 as MNHNS and CDR2 as SASEGT. V gave up 1 base and J gave up 2 bases; unmatched junction bases: 2. The CDR3 is 15 amino acids. This CDR3 is CASSEGGTAGNTIYF. In DNA, the CDR3 is TGTGCCAGCAGTGAAGGTGGGACAGCTGGAAACACCATATATTTT.

CDR3 in amino acids: CASSFSRDRSSLFMAGELFF. As DNA, the CDR3 is TGCGCCAGCAGCTTTTCCCGCGACAGGTCTAGCTTATTCATGGCCGGGGAGCTGTTTTTT. The V call is TRBV5-1, the J call TRBJ2-2; D is perhaps TRBD1 (6 bases). Germline V gene lookup returns CDR1 SGHRS and CDR2 YFSETQ. There are 20 residues in the CDR3. V lost 2 bases to trimming and J lost 6 bases, with 29 bases between them.

The chain combines TRBV20-1 with TRBJ2-7; the D is unclear. The germline gives CDR1 DFQATT, CDR2 SNEGSKA (reference sequence). Trimming removed 6 bases from V and 7 bases from J, with 10 bases in between. CDR3 length equals 10 residues. The CDR3: CSAYRGEQYF. DNA for the CDR3: TGCAGTGCGTACCGTGGGGAGCAGTACTTC.

J is TRBJ1-2 and V is TRBV4-1; 11 nucleotides line up with TRBD1. Germline CDR1 reads MGHRA; CDR2 reads YSYEKL. V lost 4 bases and J lost 5; bases outside the gene matches: 9. The CDR3 has 16 residues. For the CDR3, the DNA is TGCGCCAGCAGCCTCGGACAGGGGGCACCTGTATATGGCTACACCTTC. Encoded protein: CASSLGQGAPVYGYTF.

The chain joins TRBV5-1 to TRBJ1-1, with D perhaps matching TRBD1 (5 bases). Germline lookup yields CDR1 SGHRS and CDR2 YFSETQ. The CDR3 spans 14 residues. Trimming took 4 bases from V and 6 from J, leaving 16 bases between them. Here the CDR3 reads CASSRDSGWAEAFF. The CDR3 DNA reads as TGCGCCAGCAGCCGCGATTCAGGGTGGGCTGAAGCTTTCTTT.

The chain uses TRBV7-9 and TRBJ1-4; D uncertain. The V and J ends lost 5 bases and 4 bases respectively, with 5 bases between them. The CDR3 sequence is 12 residues long. Germline V gene lookup returns CDR1 SEHNR and CDR2 FQNEAQ (reference sequence). This CDR3 reads CASSPFNEKLFF. In nucleotides, the CDR3 is TGTGCCAGCAGCCCGTTTAATGAAAAACTGTTTTTT.

Notes on this clone: The sample has other DNA sequences that encode this CDR3 too. The chain couples TRBV10-3 to TRBJ2-5; no definite D call. The CDR3 is 12 residues long. Germline V lookup: CDR1 ENHRY, CDR2 SYGVKD. The V and J ends lost 2 bases and 3 bases respectively, with 4 bases between them. CDR3 in amino acids: CAISEREETQYF. In DNA, the CDR3 is TGTGCCATCAGTGAGCGGGAAGAGACCCAGTACTTC.